The T cell receptor beta chain under discussion was sequenced for a study of blood T cells in healthy people across ages. This clonotype was detected a few times. PCR was performed a second time for about 7 to 11 cycles using a sample-barcoded 5' primer and a J-beta primer mix. TCRdb redid the calling of the 5' RACE reads with MiXCR, one entry per CDR3 protein. The sample consists of about 500,000 distinct CDR3 sequences, less than 25% of them appearing once. Trimming took off 5 bases at V and 2 bases at J, with 26 bases between the two ends. Germline CDR1 and CDR2: SEHNR and FQNEAQ (reference sequence). This CDR3 contains 19 residues. These data also featured in a second study, about T cells of mothers and their children. That study reports: The M1S primer of the second PCR added sample barcodes and 2-4 random nucleotides. The effect of thymic selection on TCR recombination output is similar between related and unrelated pairs.

The specimen sequenced was blood. The chain links TRBV7-9 to TRBJ2-3; D gene unclear. The TCR comes from a boy between 10 and 17 years old in good health. The CDR3 nucleotides are TGTGCCAGCAGCCCAGGAGAGTGGACCGGTACCTCTGACACAGATACGCAGTATTTT. This sequence encodes CASSPGEWTGTSDTDTQYF.